This T cell receptor (beta chain) was identified in a study of sequential checkpoint blockade in melanoma. Study context: Patients were randomized 1:1 to nivolumab-then-ipilimumab or ipilimumab-then-nivolumab first-line. Maintenance nivolumab came after either treatment sequence.

Documented treatment: randomized to nivolumab then ipilimumab (arm A) or the reverse (arm B). No patient had prior DNA-damaging chemotherapy. Live CD3+CD8+ CD19− CD56− cells were sorted from PBMCs. The protocol was immunoSEQ multiplex PCR, while the TCRdb copy is restricted to in-frame clones and leaves out a portion. The data contain some 13,000 clones, around 73% of them singletons. Material: CD8+ T cells sorted from blood (inferred from file names), obtained from a patient given nivolumab and ipilimumab in sequence. This receptor was taken from a human donor with melanoma.

CDR3 sequence (DNA): TGTGCCAGCAGCTTAGCGCGGGTCAGGGGGGAGACCCAGTACTTC. It specifies CASSLARVRGETQYF. The V and J genes are TRBV7-2 and TRBJ2-5; 7 bases align to TRBD1. The trim removed 0 bases at V and 5 bases at J, leaving 6 bases unmatched. This CDR3 is built from 15 residues. Germline lookup yields CDR1 SGHTA and CDR2 FQGNSA.